The entry below describes one TCR beta chain. The data derive from a study of response to subunit inactivated influenza vaccine. TCRdb reprocessed the RT-PCR reads with MiXCR, giving one entry per CDR3 protein. The profile shows more than 450,000 distinct CDR3 sequences, about 10% of them singletons. The CDR3 runs 12 residues. The V and J ends lost 6 bases and 6 bases respectively, with 10 bases between them. Germline V gene sequence: CDR1 SGHRS, CDR2 YFSETQ. This same sample was also taken into another study, of T cells expressing NK-cell markers. As that report states: What made the TCR beta cDNA was 5'RACE template switching with UMIs. Within the sequenced cohort of eight donors, seven exhibited HCMV seropositivity and one was seronegative. T cells sorted in several experiments were restricted to alpha-beta TCR T cells by an anti-gamma-delta TCR antibody. In five or six donors, dominant CD3+CD56+NKG2C+ clonotypes ranked among the top 10 CD8+ clonotypes. Topping the CD3+CD56-NKG2C+ fraction as well were these clonotypes, in a few donors.

The receptor's source is a man aged 45-65 years who received an inactivated influenza vaccine. The specimen was PBMCs from blood, collected on the day of vaccination. The chain joins TRBV5-1 to TRBJ2-1; D gene uncertain. CDR3 coding DNA: TGCGCCAGCACCACCATAACCAATGAGCAGTTCTTC. It specifies CASTTITNEQFF.